The next 5 T cell receptor beta chains were all read from a single sample in a study of read filtering for tumor transcriptome and immune sequencing. This library used approximately 370 ng RNA and molecular barcoded adaptors spanning alpha/delta and beta/gamma chains. TCRdb used MiXCR to reprocess the reads, holding one entry per CDR3 protein. The sample includes approximately 40,000 distinct CDR3 sequences, roughly an eighth of them seen just once. Input material: a population of CD138-negative cells sorted from bone marrow. These receptors originate from a donor at least 40 years old with multiple myeloma.

This clonotype occurred many times. The chain recombines TRBV29-1 with TRBJ2-1; no firm D call. The ends were cut back, 6 bases at V and 8 bases at J, with 5 bases in the middle. The CDR3 consists of 9 residues. Looked up from germline, CDR1 is SQVTM and CDR2 is ANQGSEA. The CDR3 bases are TGCAGCGTAGGCTATGAGCAGTTCTTC. Translated: CSVGYEQFF.

Ten or more counts support this clonotype. The V gene is TRBV28, the J gene TRBJ2-3; D may be TRBD2 (6 bases). This CDR3 comprises 17 residues. V was shortened by 6 bases and J by 5 bases, with 24 bases between the two germline ends. CDR1 is MDHEN, CDR2 SYDVKM, per germline. CDR3 bases: TGTGCCAGCAGCCGCCGTAATCGGGCAGGGAGGCGAGATACGCAGTATTTT. Amino acids: CASSRRNRAGRRDTQYF.

This clonotype was counted between two and nine times. The chain is built from TRBV2 and TRBJ2-2, with D possibly TRBD2 on 6 matching bases. V lost 5 bases and J lost 2, with 15 bases in between. The germline V gene encodes CDR1 SNHLY and CDR2 FYNNEI. The CDR3 is 16 amino acids. The CDR3: CASSNAGGPNTGELFF. CDR3 coding DNA: TGTGCCAGCAGTAATGCCGGAGGGCCCAACACCGGGGAGCTGTTTTTT.

This clonotype was found a few times. The chain recombines TRBV4-1 with TRBJ1-6; maybe TRBD1 (5 bases). V dropped 0 bases and J dropped 9 bases, with 15 bases sitting between them. The CDR3 has 16 residues. Germline V lookup: CDR1 MGHRA, CDR2 YSYEKL. CDR3: CASSQDVGLTSSPLHF. DNA for the CDR3: TGCGCCAGCAGCCAAGATGTGGGACTTACGAGTTCACCCCTCCACTTT.

This clonotype was recorded at least ten times. J is TRBJ2-7 and V is TRBV12-3 or TRBV12-4; TRBD2 might be the D (7 bases). V lost 5 bases and J lost 2, with 16 bases in between. The CDR3 has 15 amino acids. CDR3 residues: CASSPLAEGAYEQYF. The CDR3 DNA is TGTGCCAGCAGTCCTCTAGCGGAGGGGGCCTACGAGCAGTACTTC.